Described below is a single TCR beta chain sequence and its context. Antigen: not known. The record originates from a study of cytomegalovirus exposure and HLA in healthy donors. Study at large: HLA-typed donors were the source of 90 million or so unique TCRs, which an early data release held. Study findings and constraints: A later analysis linked a missense DCLRE1C variant to TCR beta V- and J-gene trimming.

Use of 60 Vbeta and 13 Jbeta primers characterized the PCR. Clones were read by immunoSEQ multiplex PCR, and TCRdb kept only the in-frame ones, dropping some. This sample carries about 95,000 clones, approximately 81% of them seen once, and the ten largest clones take about 3.9%. The sequenced sample consisted of PBMCs. This clonotype was obtained from an older woman in good health and CMV-seropositive.

The CDR3 region has the DNA TGCGCCAGCAGCGTCATAGCGGGAGCCTCCTACGAGCAGTACTTC. This gives the protein CASSVIAGASYEQYF. V is TRBV5-1 and J is TRBJ2-5; TRBD2 matches 9 bases. The end of the DNA is better explained by TRBJ2-7, so the J call may be wrong. This CDR3 is built from 15 residues. Germline V gene sequence: CDR1 SGHRS, CDR2 YFSETQ.